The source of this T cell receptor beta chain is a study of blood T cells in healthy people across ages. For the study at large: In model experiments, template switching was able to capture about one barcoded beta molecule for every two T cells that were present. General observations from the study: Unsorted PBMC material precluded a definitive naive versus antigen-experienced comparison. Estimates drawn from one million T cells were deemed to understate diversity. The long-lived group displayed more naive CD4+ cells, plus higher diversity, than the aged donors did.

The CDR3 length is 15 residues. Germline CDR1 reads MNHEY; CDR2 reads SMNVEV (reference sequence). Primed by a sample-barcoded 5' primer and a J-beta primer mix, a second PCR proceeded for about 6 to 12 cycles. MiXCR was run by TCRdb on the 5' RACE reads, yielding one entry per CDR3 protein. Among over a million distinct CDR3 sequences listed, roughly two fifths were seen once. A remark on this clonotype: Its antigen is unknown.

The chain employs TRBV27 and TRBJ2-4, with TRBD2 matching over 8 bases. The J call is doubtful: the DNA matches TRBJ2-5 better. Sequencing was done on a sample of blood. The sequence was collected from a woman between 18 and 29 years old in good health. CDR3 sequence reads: CASRLTSGLQETQYF. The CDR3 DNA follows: TGTGCCAGCAGACTAACTAGCGGCTTACAAGAGACCCAGTACTTC.